The 26 T cell receptor beta chains given below trace back to one sample, sequenced in a study of blood T cells in healthy people across ages. Next came a second PCR, run for about 6 to 12 cycles, which used a sample-barcoded 5' primer along with a J-beta primer mix. TCRdb independently ran MiXCR on the 5' RACE reads; one entry per CDR3 protein. The sample has hundreds of thousands of distinct CDR3 sequences, more than 20% seen once. Sequencing was done on a sample of blood. The receptors stem from an older man in good health.

The CDR3 DNA follows: TGCAGTTTAACTAGCGGGGGTTACAATGAGCAGTTCTTC. Encoded protein: CSLTSGGYNEQFF. The genes are TRBV20-1 and TRBJ2-1; 11 nucleotides line up with TRBD2. The junction had 4 bases not matched to a gene; V was cut back by 8 bases and J by 4 bases. CDR3 length: 13 amino acids. From germline, CDR1 is DFQATT and CDR2 SNEGSKA (reference sequence).

V gene TRBV6-2 or TRBV6-3 combines with J gene TRBJ2-5; 7 bases match TRBD2. V lost 5 bases to trimming and J lost 0 bases; unmatched junction nucleotides: 6. CDR3 length equals 15 residues. Germline V gene sequence: CDR1 MNHEY, CDR2 SVGEGT. CDR3 sequence (DNA): TGTGCCAGCAGTCGACTAGCATCGGACCAAGAGACCCAGTACTTC. Translation gives CASSRLASDQETQYF.

As regards this clonotype: The junction differs from germline at one of its ends, possibly a read error. This chain links TRBV9 with TRBJ2-5; 7 bases line up with TRBD1. CDR1 SGDLS and CDR2 YYNGEE come from the germline V gene. This CDR3 contains 15 residues. The CDR3 spells CASSNRGWAQETQYF. Here the CDR3 DNA reads TGTGCCAGCAGTAACAGGGGTTGGGCCCAAGAGACCCAATACTTC.

This clonotype was found a few times. J is TRBJ2-3 and V is TRBV9; 7 positions match TRBD2. Germline V gives CDR1 SGDLS, CDR2 YYNGEE. J lost 0 bases, V lost 1 base, and 11 bases had no gene match. This CDR3 has 18 residues. This CDR3 reads CASSVFIGGSDSTDTQYF. CDR3 bases: TGTGCCAGCAGCGTATTTATAGGCGGGAGTGATAGCACAGATACGCAGTATTTT.

This clonotype was picked up many times. V gene TRBV15 combines with J gene TRBJ1-1, with D perhaps TRBD1 (5 bases). V lost 3 bases and J lost 1, with 12 bases in between. Germline V gives CDR1 LNHNV, CDR2 YYDKDF (reference sequence). This CDR3 has 15 residues. The CDR3 sequence: CATSRFGARNTEAFF. CDR3 nucleotides: TGTGCCACCAGCAGGTTTGGGGCGCGGAACACTGAAGCTTTCTTT.

The chain links TRBV4-1 to TRBJ2-7; D gene uncertain. Germline CDR1 MGHRA, CDR2 YSYEKL. CDR3 length: 14 amino acids. V was shortened by 0 bases and J by 2 bases, with 8 bases between the two germline ends. CDR3 protein: CASSQEPTTYEQYF. In DNA form, the CDR3 reads TGCGCCAGCAGCCAAGAACCCACTACCTACGAGCAGTACTTC.

This clonotype was observed a handful of times. The chain couples TRBV6-1 to TRBJ1-2; D gene ambiguous. The V gene's germline CDR1 is MNHNS and CDR2 SASEGT. Trimming pared 1 base from V and 1 base from J, leaving 4 bases between. This CDR3 has 13 amino acids. CDR3 coding DNA: TGTGCCAGCAGTGAAGGCAATAACTATGGCTACACCTTC. Amino acids: CASSEGNNYGYTF.

This clonotype appeared a few times. The chain joins TRBV7-2 to TRBJ1-1, with 7 bases that match TRBD1. Per the germline V gene, CDR1 is SGHTA and CDR2 is FQGNSA. The CDR3 is 14 amino acids. V lost 6 bases to trimming and J lost 7 bases; unmatched junction nucleotides: 11. The CDR3 DNA reads TGTGCCAGCAGACCCAACCGGGACAGACGTGAAGCTTTCTTT. Translation gives CASRPNRDRREAFF.

The chain uses TRBV5-1 and TRBJ1-2, with D possibly TRBD1 on 5 matching bases. Germline assignment: CDR1 SGHRS and CDR2 YFSETQ. The CDR3 sequence is 13 residues long. Trimming removed 3 bases at V and 0 bases at J, with 6 bases between. CDR3 protein: CASSWGSNYGYTF. CDR3 coding DNA: TGCGCCAGCAGCTGGGGGTCTAACTATGGCTACACCTTC.

This clonotype has a count of ten or more. V and J are TRBV5-1 and TRBJ2-5; possibly TRBD2 for D (6 bases). CDR1 is SGHRS and CDR2 is YFSETQ in the germline V gene. The CDR3 extends over 15 amino acids. The germline V and J ends were trimmed by 3 bases and 2 bases, with 14 bases remaining between them. CDR3 in DNA: TGCGCCAGCAGCTCGGGAGACGGGATTCAAGAGACCCAGTACTTC. Its protein is CASSSGDGIQETQYF.

With respect to this clonotype: The junction departs from germline at one end; a sequencing error may be responsible. The V and J genes are TRBV12-3 or TRBV12-4 and TRBJ2-3, with TRBD2 identical over 8 bases. The CDR3 spans 15 residues. The CDR3 protein is CASSPGLVGPDAQYF. The CDR3 bases are TGTGCCAGCAGCCCGGGACTAGTGGGACCAGATGCGCAGTATTTT.

This clonotype has at least ten counts. This sequence joins TRBV20-1 and TRBJ1-1; D gene uncertain. There are 11 residues in the CDR3. Per the germline V gene, CDR1 is DFQATT and CDR2 is SNEGSKA (reference sequence). V shed 6 bases and J shed 1 base, with 6 bases lying between them. The CDR3 region has the DNA TGCAGTGCCCTATGGAACACTGAAGCTTTCTTT. Protein: CSALWNTEAFF.

This rearrangement joins TRBV15 to TRBJ2-5; D gene ambiguous. V was clipped by 0 bases and J by 3 bases, with 5 bases between them. Germline V lookup: CDR1 LNHNV, CDR2 YYDKDF (reference sequence). The CDR3 consists of 13 residues. Here the CDR3 reads CATSRDLKETQYF. CDR3 sequence (DNA): TGTGCCACCAGCAGAGATCTTAAAGAGACCCAGTACTTC. Drawing the rest from reference TRBV15 and TRBJ2-5, the complete variable domain is DAMVIQNPRYQVTQFGKPVTLSCSQTLNHNVMYWYQQKSSQAPKLLFHYYDKDFNNEADTPDNFQSRRPNTSFCFLDIRSPGLGDTAMYLCATSRDLKETQYFGPGTRLLVL.

This clonotype occurred many times. V and J are TRBV28 and TRBJ2-3, with 8 bases fitting TRBD2. Germline V gene data show CDR1 as MDHEN and CDR2 as SYDVKM. V lost 5 bases and J lost 1; bases outside the gene matches: 5. The CDR3 covers 15 residues. CDR3 region: CASSLRGLGTDTQYF. DNA for the CDR3: TGTGCCAGCAGTCTAAGGGGACTAGGCACAGATACGCAGTATTTT.

This clonotype was recorded at least ten times. This sequence joins TRBV10-3 and TRBJ2-5, with D possibly TRBD2 on 5 matching bases. From germline, CDR1 is ENHRY and CDR2 SYGVKD. This CDR3 has 13 amino acids. The V end was cut by 2 bases, the J end by 1 base, with 5 bases between. For the CDR3, the DNA is TGTGCCATCAGTGAGGGACTCCAAGAGACCCAGTACTTC. This codes for CAISEGLQETQYF.

This chain uses TRBV5-1 with TRBJ1-1; 7 bases match TRBD1. The CDR3 length is 11 residues. Trimming removed 2 bases from V and 10 bases from J; junction bases left unmatched: 2. Per germline, CDR1 SGHRS and CDR2 YFSETQ. The CDR3 sequence: CASSLGQVAFF. CDR3 nucleotide sequence: TGCGCCAGCAGCTTAGGACAGGTAGCTTTCTTT.

V is TRBV27 and J is TRBJ1-2, with D hard to call. The germline V and J ends were trimmed by 5 bases and 8 bases, with 12 bases remaining between them. The CDR3 runs to 12 residues. Germline values: CDR1 MNHEY, CDR2 SMNVEV (reference sequence). The DNA for the CDR3 is TGTGCCAGCAGTGACCCAACTTCGGGCTACACCTTC. It translates to CASSDPTSGYTF.

The chain uses TRBV2 and TRBJ2-1; 10 positions agree with TRBD1. Germline V lookup: CDR1 SNHLY, CDR2 FYNNEI. With V trimmed by 5 bases and J by 0 bases, 7 bases remained unmatched. This CDR3 region has 17 residues. The CDR3 DNA reads as TGTGCCAGCAGTTCCCGGACAGGGGGGGCCTCCTACAATGAGCAGTTCTTC. This codes for CASSSRTGGASYNEQFF.

This chain connects TRBV12-3 or TRBV12-4 to TRBJ2-4; D gene unclear. V shed 7 bases and J shed 1 base, with 8 bases lying between them. This CDR3 contains 13 residues. The CDR3 here is CASTPGAKNIQYF. In nucleotides, the CDR3 is TGTGCCAGCACCCCCGGGGCCAAAAACATTCAGTACTTC.

The rearrangement joins TRBV7-6 to TRBJ2-3, with 9 nucleotides matching TRBD2. Looked up from germline, CDR1 is SGHVS and CDR2 is FNYEAQ. V trimming: 1 base; J trimming: 3 bases; junction bases outside the gene matches: 5. This CDR3 region has 16 residues. The CDR3 loop is CASSLVASGMTDTQYF. CDR3 in DNA: TGTGCCAGCAGCTTAGTGGCTAGCGGGATGACAGATACGCAGTATTTT.

This clonotype was found many times. This rearrangement joins TRBV2 to TRBJ1-6; 7 bases are shared with TRBD1. CDR1 and CDR2 (germline): SNHLY, FYNNEI. CDR3 length equals 14 residues. With 7 bases clipped from V and 6 bases from J, the junction kept 6 bases outside the gene matches. The CDR3 reads CASTRYRGNSPLHF. DNA for the CDR3: TGTGCCAGCACCCGGTACAGGGGTAATTCACCCCTCCACTTT.

The sample holds many counts of this clonotype. The V gene is TRBV28, the J gene TRBJ2-1; D perhaps matches TRBD2 (5 bases). The CDR3 contains 15 residues. Germline V gives CDR1 MDHEN, CDR2 SYDVKM. V dropped 5 bases and J dropped 7 bases, with 18 bases sitting between them. The CDR3 bases are TGTGCCAGCAGTGGCAAGTTAGTGGGAGAAAATGAGCAGTTCTTC. Its protein product is CASSGKLVGENEQFF.

The genes are TRBV10-2 and TRBJ2-2, with D maybe TRBD2 (6 bases). V gave up 5 bases and J gave up 6 bases, with 10 bases separating them. This CDR3 contains 13 residues. Germline lookup yields CDR1 WSHSY and CDR2 SAAADI. The CDR3 sequence is CASSSGEAGELFF. The CDR3 DNA sequence: TGCGCCAGCAGTTCGGGGGAGGCCGGGGAGCTGTTTTTT.

This clonotype occurred a few times. J is TRBJ2-5 and V is TRBV4-1, with a weak D call TRBD2 (6 bases). The J call may be in error: the DNA end matches TRBJ2-7 better. Germline CDR1 is MGHRA and CDR2 is YSYEKL. The CDR3 totals 15 residues. The CDR3 region has the DNA TGCGCCAGCAGCCAAGATTCTAGCGTCTCCTACGAGCAGTACTTC. It translates to CASSQDSSVSYEQYF.

This clonotype showed up just a few times. The rearrangement joins TRBV5-1 to TRBJ2-2, with D maybe TRBD1 (6 bases). The CDR3 consists of 15 residues. Germline V gives CDR1 SGHRS, CDR2 YFSETQ. The V end was cut by 2 bases, the J end by 2 bases, with 10 bases between. CDR3 bases: TGCGCCAGCAGCTTAATACAGGGTAACACCGGGGAGCTGTTTTTT. Translated: CASSLIQGNTGELFF.

This chain connects TRBV7-6 to TRBJ2-6; a weak D match, TRBD2 (7 bases). This CDR3 comprises 18 residues. V lost 5 bases and J 0 bases, leaving 17 bases between the germline ends. Per germline, CDR1 SGHVS and CDR2 FNYEAQ. The CDR3 bases are TGTGCCAGCAGCAAGGAAGCGGGACACTTCTCTGGGGCCAACGTCCTGACTTTC. It translates to CASSKEAGHFSGANVLTF. Full variable domain (rest looked up from reference TRBV7-6 and TRBJ2-6): GAGVSQSPRYKVTKRGQDVALRCDPISGHVSLYWYRQALGQGPEFLTYFNYEAQQDKSGLPNDRFSAERPEGSISTLTIQRTEQRDSAMYRCASSKEAGHFSGANVLTFGAGSRLTVL.